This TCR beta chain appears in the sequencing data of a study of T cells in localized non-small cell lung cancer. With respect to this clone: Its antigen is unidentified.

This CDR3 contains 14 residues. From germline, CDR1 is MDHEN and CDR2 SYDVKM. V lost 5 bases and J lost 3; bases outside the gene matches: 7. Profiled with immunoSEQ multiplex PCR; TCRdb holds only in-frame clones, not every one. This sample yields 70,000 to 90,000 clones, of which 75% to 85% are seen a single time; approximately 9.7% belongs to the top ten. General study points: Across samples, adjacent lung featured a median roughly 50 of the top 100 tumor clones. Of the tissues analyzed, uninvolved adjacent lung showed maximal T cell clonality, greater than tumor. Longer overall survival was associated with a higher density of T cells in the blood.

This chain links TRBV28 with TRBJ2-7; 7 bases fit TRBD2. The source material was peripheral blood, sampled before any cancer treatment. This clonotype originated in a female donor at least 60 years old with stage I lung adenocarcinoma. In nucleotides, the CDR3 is TGTGCCAGCAGTCCTTGGGGGGGAAACTACGAGCAGTACTTC. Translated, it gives CASSPWGGNYEQYF.